The present T cell receptor (beta chain) was sequenced within a study of radiation and T cells in renal cell carcinoma. Study observations and caveats: Baseline intratumoral clonotype presence is unknown without pretreatment biopsies. From baseline, blood top tumor clonotypes peaked at 2 weeks post-radiation.

Time point given: baseline pretreatment blood. Treatment meaning: 15 Gy SBRT to primary tumor, nephrectomy 4 weeks later. Serial blood draws occurred at baseline and 2 and 4 weeks post-SBRT. In the case of this clone: Its matching antigen is unknown.

Only in-frame clones appear in the TCRdb table, and some are missing; sequencing was by immunoSEQ multiplex PCR. Of about 130,000 clones detected, nearly 90% appear once; the ten largest clones hold about 12%. The CDR3 covers 18 residues. This chain connects TRBV21-1 to TRBJ2-7; the table's D gene call, TRBD2, was not cross checked with the DNA. TRBV21-1 has pseudogene status. The source is a woman aged 45-60 years with renal cell carcinoma. The sample in question was blood, obtained from a patient whose treatment included radiotherapy and nephrectomy. DNA of the CDR3: TGTGCCAGCAGCAAAGAGAAGAACGAGGGTTTATTCCGCTACGAGCAGTACTTC. This sequence encodes CASSKEKNEGLFRYEQYF.